This passage covers 7 T cell receptor beta chains from one sample sequenced in a study of response to subunit inactivated influenza vaccine. TCRdb re-derived calls from the RT-PCR reads in MiXCR, one entry per CDR3 protein. Of 550,000 to 800,000 distinct CDR3 sequences listed, approximately 13% are singletons. The sample here was PBMCs from blood, taken 14 to 15 days before vaccination. All receptors derive from a man aged 45-65 years who received an inactivated influenza vaccine.

The chain joins TRBV24-1 to TRBJ2-3; TRBD2 agrees at 9 bases. From germline, CDR1 is KGHDR and CDR2 SFDVKD. V shed 5 bases, J shed 2 bases, and the junction held 4 bases outside the gene matches. The CDR3 length is 15 residues. The CDR3 region is CATSGLAGYTDTQYF. CDR3 bases: TGTGCCACCAGTGGGCTAGCGGGATACACAGATACGCAGTATTTT.

Concerning this clonotype: One junction end disagrees with the germline gene, perhaps due to a read error. The chain uses TRBV2 and TRBJ2-3; TRBD2 agrees at 10 bases. The germline V gene has CDR1 SNHLY and CDR2 FYNNEI. The CDR3 is made up of 18 amino acids. Written as DNA, the CDR3 is TGTGCCTGCAGTCTCCGCCTGCTAGCGGGAGCTAGCACAGATACGCAGTATTTT. Amino acid sequence: CACSLRLLAGASTDTQYF.

The V call is TRBV5-1, the J call TRBJ1-5; no firm D call. Trimming pared 0 bases from V and 5 bases from J, leaving 9 bases between. The CDR3 is made up of 14 amino acids. The germline gives CDR1 SGHRS, CDR2 YFSETQ. CDR3 coding DNA: TGCGCCAGCAGCTTGGAAGGGCCGTATCAGCCCCAGCATTTT. This sequence encodes CASSLEGPYQPQHF.

The chain couples TRBV5-1 to TRBJ2-1; TRBD1 matches 8 bases. This CDR3 comprises 16 residues. With V trimmed by 4 bases and J by 10 bases, 16 bases remained unmatched. Germline V CDR1 and CDR2: SGHRS, YFSETQ. The CDR3 loop reads CASSGEQGQVSVEQFF. For the CDR3, the DNA is TGCGCCAGCAGCGGAGAACAGGGACAGGTCAGCGTCGAGCAGTTCTTC.

This chain links TRBV28 with TRBJ2-7; 10 positions match TRBD1. The trim removed 8 bases at V and 3 bases at J, leaving 4 bases unmatched. Germline V gene lookup returns CDR1 MDHEN and CDR2 SYDVKM. The CDR3 spans 13 residues. DNA for the CDR3: TGTGCCAGCCGACAGGGGGCGGACTACGAGCAGTACTTC. The encoded protein is CASRQGADYEQYF.

This chain uses TRBV2 with TRBJ2-2; 13 bases are a match to TRBD2. Germline V CDR1 and CDR2: SNHLY, FYNNEI. The CDR3 spans 14 residues. V dropped 10 bases and J dropped 8; count of bases not matched to a gene: 7. Here the CDR3 reads CATRTSGSEGELFF. The CDR3, as DNA: TGTGCCACCCGGACTAGCGGGAGCGAAGGGGAGCTGTTTTTT.

The rearrangement links TRBV29-1 to TRBJ2-3; weak D call: TRBD1 (5 bases). Germline CDR1 and CDR2: SQVTM and ANQGSEA. V was shortened by 6 bases and J by 1 base, with 17 bases between the two germline ends. This CDR3 contains 15 residues. CDR3 DNA sequence: TGCAGCGTCTCCGGTGGGGCAATAGGCACAGATACGCAGTATTTT. Translation: CSVSGGAIGTDTQYF.